This T cell receptor (beta chain) was sequenced for a study of response to subunit inactivated influenza vaccine. Each CDR3 protein is one row after TCRdb ran MiXCR on the RT-PCR reads. The table records approximately 490,000 distinct CDR3 sequences, approximately 7.3% of them present only once. This clonotype was recorded a few times. Its antigen is as yet unknown. Regarding the study as a whole: Every seasonal influenza vaccination brings in few new T cells, the authors suggested.

The germline V gene encodes CDR1 SGHTA and CDR2 FQGNSA. The CDR3 spans 16 residues. V was clipped by 2 bases and J by 5 bases, with 18 bases between them. The TCR comes from a man aged 50 to 69 who received an inactivated influenza vaccine. The V and J genes are TRBV7-2 and TRBJ2-5, with unresolved D. Specimen: PBMCs from blood, collected around 25 months after vaccination. CDR3 amino acids: CASSLSRLGVDETQYF. Written as DNA, the CDR3 is TGTGCCAGCAGCTTATCGCGTCTTGGGGTAGATGAGACCCAGTACTTC. The variable domain in full, with the rest retrieved from reference TRBV7-2 and TRBJ2-5, is GAGVSQSPSNKVTEKGKDVELRCDPISGHTALYWYRQSLGQGLEFLIYFQGNSAPDKSGLPSDRFSAERTGGSVSTLTIQRTQQEDSAVYLCASSLSRLGVDETQYFGPGTRLLVL.